This note documents a single T cell receptor beta chain sequence. This sample stems from a study of blood T cell repertoires in COVID-19. Across the study: T cells, B-cell-depleted T cells, or PBMCs supplied cDNA or gDNA.

Sequencing was performed with immunoSEQ multiplex PCR; in TCRdb, only in-frame clones are kept and a portion is missing. Here the sample spans tens of thousands of clones, about nine tenths being singletons. The length of the CDR3 is 16 residues. J gave up 5 bases and V 6 bases, and 7 bases lay outside the gene matches. Germline V lookup: CDR1 LNHDA, CDR2 SQIVND (reference sequence). J is TRBJ2-1 and V is TRBV19; 13 positions agree with TRBD2. The source of this sequence is a man in his 70s with acute or convalescent COVID-19. Sequenced input: peripheral blood. The CDR3 DNA sequence: TGTGCCAGTAGAGGACTAGCGGGAGTCGGTGACAATGAGCAGTTCTTC. Its translation: CASRGLAGVGDNEQFF.